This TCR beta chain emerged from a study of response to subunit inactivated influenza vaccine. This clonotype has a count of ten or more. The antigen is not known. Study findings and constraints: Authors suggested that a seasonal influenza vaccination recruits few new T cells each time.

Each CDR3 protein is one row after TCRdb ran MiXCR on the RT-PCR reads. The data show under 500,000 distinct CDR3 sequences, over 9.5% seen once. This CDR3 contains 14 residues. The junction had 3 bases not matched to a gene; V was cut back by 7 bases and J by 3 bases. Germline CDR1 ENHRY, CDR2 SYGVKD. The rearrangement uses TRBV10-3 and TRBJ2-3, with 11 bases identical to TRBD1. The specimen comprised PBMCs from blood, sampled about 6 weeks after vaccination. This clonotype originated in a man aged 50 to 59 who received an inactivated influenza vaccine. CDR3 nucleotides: TGTGCCATCACCCGGGACAGGGGGACAGATACGCAGTATTTT. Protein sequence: CAITRDRGTDTQYF.